The present TCR beta chain was sequenced within a study of CD8+ T cells in alopecia areata. Turning to the study itself: A 6-month off-drug phase came after tofacitinib, which had lasted 6 to 18 months.

Sequencing relied on a cDNA template that was reverse transcribed from extracted RNA. Some clones are missing from TCRdb's copy, which holds only in-frame ones; the method was immunoSEQ multiplex PCR. The sample has some 170,000 clones, 50% to 75% seen once. Comments on this clone: The antigen remains undetermined.

Noted treatment: oral pan-JAK inhibitor, 5-10 mg twice daily. Overall study results and limits: Many expanded lesional clones remained in scalp and blood on tofacitinib. Among the top 100, expanded CD8+ clones, as well as scalp clonality, were significantly decreased by tofacitinib.

The CDR3 is made up of 13 amino acids. V was trimmed by 1 base and J by 5 bases, leaving 9 bases between them. From germline, CDR1 is SGHNT and CDR2 YYREEE (reference sequence). This receptor was obtained from a human donor with alopecia areata. This material consisted of CD4+ T cells sorted from blood, taken between weeks 55 and 65, from a patient treated with tofacitinib. The genes are TRBV5-4 and TRBJ1-2; the D gene is possibly TRBD1 (5 bases). CDR3 sequence: CASSLSPGYGYTF. CDR3 sequence (DNA): TGTGCCAGCAGCTTGAGTCCAGGGTATGGCTACACCTTC.